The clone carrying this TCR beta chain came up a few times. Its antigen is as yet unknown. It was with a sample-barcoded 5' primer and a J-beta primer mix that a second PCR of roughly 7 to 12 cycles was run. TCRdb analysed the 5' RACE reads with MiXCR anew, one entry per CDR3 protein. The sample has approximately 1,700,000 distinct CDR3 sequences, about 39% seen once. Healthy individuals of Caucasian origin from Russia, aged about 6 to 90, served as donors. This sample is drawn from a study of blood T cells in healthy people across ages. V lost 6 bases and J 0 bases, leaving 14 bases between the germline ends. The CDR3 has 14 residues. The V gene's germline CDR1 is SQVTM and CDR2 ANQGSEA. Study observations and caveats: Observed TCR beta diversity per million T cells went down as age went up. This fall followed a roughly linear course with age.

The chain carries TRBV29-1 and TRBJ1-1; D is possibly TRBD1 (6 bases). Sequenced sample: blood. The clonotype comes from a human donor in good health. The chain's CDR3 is CSVADSHMNTEAFF. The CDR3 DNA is TGCAGCGTAGCGGACAGCCATATGAACACTGAAGCTTTCTTT.